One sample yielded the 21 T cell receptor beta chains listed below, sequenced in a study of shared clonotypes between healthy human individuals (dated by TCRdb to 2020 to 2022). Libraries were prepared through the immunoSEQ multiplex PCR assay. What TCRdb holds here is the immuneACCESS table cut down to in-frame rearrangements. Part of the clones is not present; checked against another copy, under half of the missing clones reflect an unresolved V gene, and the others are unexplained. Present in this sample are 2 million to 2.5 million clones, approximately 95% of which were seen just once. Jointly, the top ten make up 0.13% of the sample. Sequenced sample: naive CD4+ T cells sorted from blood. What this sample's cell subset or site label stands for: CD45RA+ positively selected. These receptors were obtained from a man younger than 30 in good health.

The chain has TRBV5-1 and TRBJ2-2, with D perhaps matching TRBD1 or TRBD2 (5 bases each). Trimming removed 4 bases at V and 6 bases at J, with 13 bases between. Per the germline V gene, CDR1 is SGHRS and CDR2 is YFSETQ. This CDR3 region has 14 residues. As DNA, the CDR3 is TGCGCCAGCAGCCCCGAGGGGTCAGCCGGGGAGCTGTTTTTT. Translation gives CASSPEGSAGELFF.

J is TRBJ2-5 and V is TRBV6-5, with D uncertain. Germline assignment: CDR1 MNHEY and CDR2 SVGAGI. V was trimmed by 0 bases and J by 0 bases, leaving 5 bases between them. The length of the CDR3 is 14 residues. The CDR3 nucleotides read TGTGCCAGCAGTTACTCGGGGAACCAAGAGACCCAGTACTTC. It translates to CASSYSGNQETQYF.

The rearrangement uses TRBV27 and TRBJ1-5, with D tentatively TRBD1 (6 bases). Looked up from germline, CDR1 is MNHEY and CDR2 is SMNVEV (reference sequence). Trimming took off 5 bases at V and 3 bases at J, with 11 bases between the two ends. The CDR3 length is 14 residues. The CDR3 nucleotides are TGTGCCAGCAGTGCCCGGGACAACAATCAGCCCCAGCATTTT. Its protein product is CASSARDNNQPQHF.

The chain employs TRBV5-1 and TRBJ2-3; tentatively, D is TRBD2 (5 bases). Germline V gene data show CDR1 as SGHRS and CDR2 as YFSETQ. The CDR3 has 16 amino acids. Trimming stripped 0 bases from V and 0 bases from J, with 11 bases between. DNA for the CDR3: TGCGCCAGCAGCTTGGATCCGGGAATTAGCACAGATACGCAGTATTTT. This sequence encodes CASSLDPGISTDTQYF.

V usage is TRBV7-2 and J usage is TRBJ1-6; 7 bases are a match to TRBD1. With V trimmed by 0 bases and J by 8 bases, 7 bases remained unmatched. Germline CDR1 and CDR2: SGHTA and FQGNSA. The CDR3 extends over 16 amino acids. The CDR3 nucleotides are TGTGCCAGCAGCTTAGCACCGGGACAGAGGTATTCACCCCTCCACTTT. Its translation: CASSLAPGQRYSPLHF. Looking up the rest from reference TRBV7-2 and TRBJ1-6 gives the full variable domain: GAGVSQSPSNKVTEKGKDVELRCDPISGHTALYWYRQSLGQGLEFLIYFQGNSAPDKSGLPSDRFSAERTGGSVSTLTIQRTQQEDSAVYLCASSLAPGQRYSPLHFGNGTRLTVT.

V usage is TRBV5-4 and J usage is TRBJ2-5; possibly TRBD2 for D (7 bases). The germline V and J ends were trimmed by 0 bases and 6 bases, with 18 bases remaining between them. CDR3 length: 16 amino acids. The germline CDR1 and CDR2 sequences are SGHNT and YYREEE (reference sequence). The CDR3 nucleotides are TGTGCCAGCAGCTTGGCCACGGGGGGCGCCTTGCAGACCCAGTACTTC. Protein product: CASSLATGGALQTQYF.

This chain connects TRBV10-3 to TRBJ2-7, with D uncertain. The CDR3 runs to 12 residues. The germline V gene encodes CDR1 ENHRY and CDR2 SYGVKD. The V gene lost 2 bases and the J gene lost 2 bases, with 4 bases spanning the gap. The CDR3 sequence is CAISEVPYEQYF. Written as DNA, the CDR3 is TGTGCCATCAGTGAGGTACCCTACGAGCAGTACTTC.

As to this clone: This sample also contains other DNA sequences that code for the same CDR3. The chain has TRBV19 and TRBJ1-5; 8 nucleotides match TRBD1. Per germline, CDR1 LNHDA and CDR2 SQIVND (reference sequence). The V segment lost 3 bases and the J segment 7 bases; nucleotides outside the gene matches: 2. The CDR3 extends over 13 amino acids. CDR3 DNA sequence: TGTGCCAGTAGTATCGACAGGGGCCAGCCCCAGCATTTT. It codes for CASSIDRGQPQHF.

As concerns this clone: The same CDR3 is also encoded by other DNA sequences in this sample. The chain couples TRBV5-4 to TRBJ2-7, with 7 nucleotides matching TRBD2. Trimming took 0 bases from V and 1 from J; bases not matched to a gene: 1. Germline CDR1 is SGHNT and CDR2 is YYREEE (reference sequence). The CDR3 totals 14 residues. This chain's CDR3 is CASSLGGLSYEQYF. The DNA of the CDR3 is TGTGCCAGCAGCTTGGGGGGACTATCCTACGAGCAGTACTTC.

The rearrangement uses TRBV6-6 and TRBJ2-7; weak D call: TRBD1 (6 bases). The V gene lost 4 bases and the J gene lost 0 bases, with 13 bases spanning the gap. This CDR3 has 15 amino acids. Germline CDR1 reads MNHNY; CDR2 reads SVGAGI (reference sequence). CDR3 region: CASSSGALISYEQYF. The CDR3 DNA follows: TGTGCCAGCAGTTCAGGGGCCCTTATCTCCTACGAGCAGTACTTC.

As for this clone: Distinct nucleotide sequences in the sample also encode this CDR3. The CDR3 reads CAWRTGYEQYF. CDR3 in DNA: TGTGCCTGGCGGACAGGATACGAGCAGTACTTC. The chain employs TRBV30 and TRBJ2-7; 7 positions match TRBD1. The germline gives CDR1 GTSNPN, CDR2 SVGIG (reference sequence). This CDR3 has 11 residues. The J segment lost 4 bases and the V segment lost 5 bases, leaving 2 bases of the junction unmatched.

CDR3 DNA: TGCAGTCCTGGAGTGAACACTGAAGCTTTCTTT. This gives the protein CSPGVNTEAFF. The chain uses TRBV20-1 and TRBJ1-1; D not resolved. V gave up 8 bases and J gave up 0 bases, with 7 bases separating them. The germline gives CDR1 DFQATT, CDR2 SNEGSKA (reference sequence). The CDR3 is 11 amino acids.

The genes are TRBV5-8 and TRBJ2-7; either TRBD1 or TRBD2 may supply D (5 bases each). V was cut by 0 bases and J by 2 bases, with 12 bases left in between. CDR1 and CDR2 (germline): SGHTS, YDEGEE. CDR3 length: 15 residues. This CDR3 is CASSLVGQGPYEQYF. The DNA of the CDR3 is TGTGCCAGCAGCTTGGTCGGGCAGGGACCCTACGAGCAGTACTTC.

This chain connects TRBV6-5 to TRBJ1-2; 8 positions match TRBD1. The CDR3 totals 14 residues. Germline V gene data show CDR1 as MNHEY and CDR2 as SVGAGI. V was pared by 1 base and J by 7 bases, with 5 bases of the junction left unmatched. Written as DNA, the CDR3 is TGTGCCAGCAGTTACTTACAGGGGGTGGGTGGCTACACCTTC. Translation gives CASSYLQGVGGYTF.

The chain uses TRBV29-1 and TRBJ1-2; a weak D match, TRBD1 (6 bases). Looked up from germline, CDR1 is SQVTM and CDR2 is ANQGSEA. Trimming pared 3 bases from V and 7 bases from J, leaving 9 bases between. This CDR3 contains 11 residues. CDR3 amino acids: CSVDQGLGYTF. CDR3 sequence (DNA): TGCAGCGTTGACCAGGGGCTTGGCTACACCTTC.

The DNA for the CDR3 is TGTGCCAGCAGCTTGCGGGGCGGGTACCAAGAGACCCAGTACTTC. This codes for CASSLRGGYQETQYF. The chain is built from TRBV5-8 and TRBJ2-5, with D perhaps being TRBD1 or TRBD2 (5 bases each). The CDR3 has 15 amino acids. Trimming stripped 1 base from V and 0 bases from J, with 10 bases between. Germline CDR1 and CDR2: SGHTS and YDEGEE.

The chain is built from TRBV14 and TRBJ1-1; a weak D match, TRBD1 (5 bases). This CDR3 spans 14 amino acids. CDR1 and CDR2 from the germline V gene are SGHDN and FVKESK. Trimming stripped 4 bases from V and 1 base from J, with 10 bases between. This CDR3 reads CASSPGGTNTEAFF. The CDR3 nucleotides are TGTGCCAGCAGCCCCGGGGGGACGAACACTGAAGCTTTCTTT.

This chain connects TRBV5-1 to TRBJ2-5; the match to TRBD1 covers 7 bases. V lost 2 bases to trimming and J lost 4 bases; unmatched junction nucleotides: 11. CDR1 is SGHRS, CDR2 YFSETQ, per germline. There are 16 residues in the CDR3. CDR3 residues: CASSFETGSVAETQYF. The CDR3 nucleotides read TGCGCCAGCAGCTTCGAGACAGGGAGTGTTGCAGAGACCCAGTACTTC. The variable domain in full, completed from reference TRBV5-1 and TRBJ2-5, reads KAGVTQTPRYLIKTRGQQVTLSCSPISGHRSVSWYQQTPGQGLQFLFEYFSETQRNKGNFPGRFSGRQFSNSRSEMNVSTLELGDSALYLCASSFETGSVAETQYFGPGTRLLVL.

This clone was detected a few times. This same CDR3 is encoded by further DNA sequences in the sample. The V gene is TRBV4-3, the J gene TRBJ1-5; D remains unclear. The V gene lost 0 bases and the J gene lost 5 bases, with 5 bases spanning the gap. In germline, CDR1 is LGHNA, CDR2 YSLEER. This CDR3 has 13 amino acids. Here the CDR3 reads CASSQDRDQPQHF. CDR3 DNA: TGCGCCAGCAGCCAAGATCGGGATCAGCCCCAGCATTTT.

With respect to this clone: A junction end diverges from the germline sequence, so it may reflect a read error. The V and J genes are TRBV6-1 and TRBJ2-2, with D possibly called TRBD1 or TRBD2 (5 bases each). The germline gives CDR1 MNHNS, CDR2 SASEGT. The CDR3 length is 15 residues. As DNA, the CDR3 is TGTGCAAGCAGTAGTGGGGGATTGGGTACCGGGGAGCTGTTTTTT. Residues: CASSSGGLGTGELFF.

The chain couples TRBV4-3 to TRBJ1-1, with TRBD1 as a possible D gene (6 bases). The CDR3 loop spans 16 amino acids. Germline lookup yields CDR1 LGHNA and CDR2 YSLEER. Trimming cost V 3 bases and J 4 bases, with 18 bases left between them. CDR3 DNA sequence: TGCGCCAGCAGCCATTCCGAGGGAATCAGGGGCACTGAAGCTTTCTTT. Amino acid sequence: CASSHSEGIRGTEAFF.